These 2 T cell receptor beta chains were sequenced from one sample in a study of blood T cell repertoires in COVID-19. Some clones are missing from TCRdb's copy, which holds only in-frame ones; the method was immunoSEQ multiplex PCR. The table shows some 160,000 clones, with approximately 87% occurring only once. Source material: peripheral blood. The receptor source for this set is a woman in her seventies with acute or convalescent COVID-19.

This chain joins TRBV4-3 and TRBJ1-2, with unresolved D. CDR3 length: 14 amino acids. The germline V gene encodes CDR1 LGHNA and CDR2 YSLEER. V dropped 0 bases and J dropped 7 bases, with 12 bases sitting between them. CDR3 in DNA: TGCGCCAGCAGCCAAGATTTGTTAGCGGGTGGCTACACCTTC. Amino acids: CASSQDLLAGGYTF.

The chain links TRBV18 to TRBJ1-6; D unclear. The CDR3 runs to 15 residues. V was cut by 6 bases and J by 0 bases, with 9 bases left in between. From germline, CDR1 is KGHSH and CDR2 LQKENI. CDR3 loop: CASSRESSYNSPLHF. The CDR3 nucleotides read TGTGCCAGCTCCCGGGAAAGCTCCTATAATTCACCCCTCCACTTT. Full variable domain (remainder filled in from reference TRBV18 and TRBJ1-6): NAGVMQNPRHLVRRRGQEARLRCSPMKGHSHVYWYRQLPEEGLKFMVYLQKENIIDESGMPKERFSAEFPKEGPSILRIQQVVRGDSAAYFCASSRESSYNSPLHFGNGTRLTVT.